A selection of T cell receptor beta chains follows, all from one sample in a study of shared clonotypes between healthy human individuals. The table came from immunoSEQ multiplex PCR; TCRdb's copy has only in-frame clones and leaves some out. The sample contains some 1 million clones, 65% to 75% of which appear only once. What was sequenced was memory CD4+ T cells sorted from blood. These receptors came from a man between 18 and 29 years old in good health. Each CDR3 is given with its conserved first and last residue. D genes are given only for firm matches. Clone size, where shown, is once, few, many, or a class for clones that have expanded.

size: .; D: .; J: TRBJ1-1; V: TRBV5-5; CDR3: CASSWGSEAFF; DNA: TGTGCCAGCAGCTGGGGGTCTGAAGCTTTCTTT
size: .; D: TRBD1; J: TRBJ2-7; V: TRBV2; CDR3: CASSVAGQGAKQYF; DNA: TGTGCCAGCAGTGTTGCCGGACAGGGGGCGAAGCAGTACTTC
size: few; D: .; J: TRBJ2-6; V: TRBV19; CDR3: CASSGRSSGANVLTF; DNA: TGTGCCAGTAGCGGACGGAGCTCTGGGGCCAACGTCCTGACTTTC
size: few; D: .; J: TRBJ1-6; V: TRBV30; CDR3: CAWQRGLSSPLHF; DNA: TGTGCCTGGCAAAGAGGGTTAAGTTCACCCCTCCACTTT
size: .; D: TRBD2; J: TRBJ2-1; V: TRBV5-1; CDR3: CASSRGLAVNEQFF; DNA: TGCGCCAGCAGCAGGGGACTAGCGGTGAATGAGCAGTTCTTC
size: .; D: .; J: TRBJ2-1; V: TRBV5-1; CDR3: CASSLGRGFYNEQFF; DNA: TGCGCCAGCAGCTTGGGTAGGGGCTTTTACAATGAGCAGTTCTTC
size: few; D: TRBD1; J: TRBJ1-6; V: TRBV27; CDR3: CASRPTTGGGSPLHF; DNA: TGTGCCAGCAGACCCACGACAGGGGGTGGTTCACCCCTCCACTTT
size: .; D: TRBD1; J: TRBJ1-2; V: TRBV28; CDR3: CASAGQDSVYGYTF; DNA: TGTGCCAGCGCGGGACAGGACTCCGTCTATGGCTACACCTTC
size: few; D: .; J: TRBJ2-5; V: TRBV7-7; CDR3: CASSSGVGETQYF; DNA: TGTGCTAGCAGCTCGGGGGTGGGGGAGACCCAGTACTTC
size: .; D: TRBD2; J: TRBJ2-5; V: TRBV5-1; CDR3: CASSLAGGRETQYF; DNA: TGCGCCAGCAGCCTAGCGGGAGGAAGAGAGACCCAGTACTTC
size: .; D: TRBD1; J: TRBJ2-7; V: TRBV27; CDR3: CASRPGTGSFYEQYF; DNA: TGTGCCAGCAGGCCTGGGACAGGGAGTTTCTACGAGCAGTACTTC
size: .; D: TRBD2; J: TRBJ2-2; V: TRBV11-2; CDR3: CASSPSGRANTGELFF; DNA: TGTGCCAGCAGCCCTAGCGGGAGGGCGAACACCGGGGAGCTGTTTTTT